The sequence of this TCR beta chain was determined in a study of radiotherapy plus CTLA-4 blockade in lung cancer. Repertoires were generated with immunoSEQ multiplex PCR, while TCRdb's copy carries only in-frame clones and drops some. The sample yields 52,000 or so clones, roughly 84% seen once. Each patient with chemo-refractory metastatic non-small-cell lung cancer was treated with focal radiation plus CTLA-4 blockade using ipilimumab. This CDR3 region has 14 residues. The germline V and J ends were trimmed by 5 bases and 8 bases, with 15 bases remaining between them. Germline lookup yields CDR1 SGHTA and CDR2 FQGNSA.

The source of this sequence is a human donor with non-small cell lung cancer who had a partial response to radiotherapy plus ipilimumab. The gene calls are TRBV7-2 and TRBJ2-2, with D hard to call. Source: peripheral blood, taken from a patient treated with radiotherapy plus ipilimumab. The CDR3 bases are TGTGCCAGCAGCACGATCCCTACTGAGGGGGAGCTGTTTTTT. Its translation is CASSTIPTEGELFF.